This T cell receptor (beta chain) was documented in a study of CD8 T cells in ankylosing spondylitis. General study findings and limits: Within ankylosing spondylitis blood, a TCR beta motif made up of seven or eight highly homologous variants appeared to be characteristic. Disease-linked clones were found to be CD8+ and relatively rare in peripheral blood.

Trimming removed 3 bases at V and 13 bases at J, with 10 bases between. Germline V gene data show CDR1 as SGHVS and CDR2 as FQNEAQ. The CDR3 length is 11 residues. TCRdb ran MiXCR on the 5' RACE reads and lists one entry per CDR3 protein. The sample includes about 130,000 distinct CDR3 sequences, around 6.6% of them seen just once. This clonotype occurred many times. Its antigen is not identified. The J gene is TRBJ2-1, the V gene TRBV7-8; no definite D call. The clonotype was recovered from a female donor with ankylosing spondylitis or in good health (not recorded which). The sample comprised blood, either unsorted or a sorted T cell fraction (not recorded which). This CDR3 is CASSFSKAQFF. In DNA form, the CDR3 reads TGTGCCAGCAGCTTTAGTAAAGCTCAGTTCTTC.